The rows below give T cell receptor beta chains drawn from one sample of a study of T cells expressing NK-cell markers. Using the 5' RACE reads, TCRdb records one entry per CDR3 protein without DNA. This sample's clone table lists roughly 420,000 distinct CDR3 sequences. Material: blood T cells: a sorted CD56 or NKG2C T cell subset, CD4+ or CD8+ T cells, or bulk PBMC T cells (not recorded which). The receptors come from a woman aged 18 to 69 in good health. Each CDR3 is given with its conserved first and last residue. The size entry is marked missing in some rows and otherwise reads once, few, many or a size class.

V	J	size	CDR3
TRBV6-2/TRBV6-3	TRBJ2-5	-	CASSTGLAVSETQYF
TRBV12-3/TRBV12-4	TRBJ2-1	-	CASSLAQQSYNEQFF
TRBV7-2	TRBJ2-5	-	CASSLGHSSETQYF
TRBV14	TRBJ2-1	-	CASSLRDRVTNEQFF
TRBV7-8	TRBJ2-1	-	CASSLGLAIYNEQFF
TRBV7-9	TRBJ1-2	-	CASSGQGNSYGYTF
TRBV12-3/TRBV12-4	TRBJ2-3	-	CASSPQSTVNTDTQYF
TRBV9	TRBJ2-3	-	CASSVDGRGDADTQYF
TRBV5-1	TRBJ2-1	-	CASSLGDTPSNEQFF
TRBV6-1	TRBJ2-2	-	CASSTRTRWAGELFF
TRBV5-1	TRBJ2-3	-	CASSLEVAGLGDTQYF
TRBV29-1	TRBJ2-2	-	CSVQARTNTGELFF
TRBV29-1	TRBJ2-1	-	CSVVPGLEDNEQFF
TRBV4-2	TRBJ1-1	-	CASSQEVETTTEAFF
TRBV3-1	TRBJ2-3	-	CASSLRDRFSGTQYF
TRBV4-3	TRBJ2-3	-	CASSLSTQRTDTQYF
TRBV4-1	TRBJ1-2	-	CASSQLGQVYGYTF
TRBV14	TRBJ2-4	-	CASSQGTAGPDF
TRBV7-9	TRBJ1-1	-	CASSRDERDFMNTEAFF
TRBV12-3/TRBV12-4	TRBJ2-1	-	CASTLSGRPTNEQFF
TRBV5-1	TRBJ2-1	-	CASSLEEALAGPKEQFF
TRBV9	TRBJ2-1	-	CASSGNHPYNEQFF
TRBV6-5	TRBJ2-3	-	CASSYPIHTDTQYF
TRBV19	TRBJ1-1	-	CASTLGGTDTEAFF
TRBV9	TRBJ2-1	-	CASSSHRGETYNEQFF
TRBV12-3/TRBV12-4	TRBJ2-2	-	CASSFPMREPGELFF
TRBV29-1	TRBJ2-1	-	CSVAGGLAGVVEQFF
TRBV12-3/TRBV12-4	TRBJ2-3	medium-sized	CASSFGGITDTQYF
TRBV12-5	TRBJ2-1	-	CASGWGVGSEDEQFF
TRBV20-1	TRBJ2-7	-	CSLTGTSGRAPSYEQYF
TRBV4-1	TRBJ2-3	-	CASSQRLADNTDTQYF
TRBV27	TRBJ1-1	-	CASIAENTEAFF
TRBV5-1	TRBJ2-1	-	CASSLATDYNEQFF
TRBV4-2	TRBJ2-3	-	CASSPLGAGGLSTDTQYF